This T cell receptor beta chain was sequenced during a study of control samples from healthy donors and cancer patients. This CDR3 has 13 amino acids. With V trimmed by 5 bases and J by 7 bases, 7 bases remained unmatched. Germline loops: CDR1 SGHVS, CDR2 FNYEAQ. Produced via immunoSEQ multiplex PCR; TCRdb's table is partial and in-frame only. The sample consists of about 79,000 clones, 93% of them appearing once. The rearrangement links TRBV7-6 to TRBJ1-1; TRBD1 matches 7 bases. This receptor was identified in a middle-aged woman with lung cancer. Sequences were obtained from PBMCs. This chain's CDR3 is CASSGDRLLEAFF. The CDR3 coding sequence is TGTGCCAGCAGCGGGGACAGACTACTTGAAGCTTTCTTT.